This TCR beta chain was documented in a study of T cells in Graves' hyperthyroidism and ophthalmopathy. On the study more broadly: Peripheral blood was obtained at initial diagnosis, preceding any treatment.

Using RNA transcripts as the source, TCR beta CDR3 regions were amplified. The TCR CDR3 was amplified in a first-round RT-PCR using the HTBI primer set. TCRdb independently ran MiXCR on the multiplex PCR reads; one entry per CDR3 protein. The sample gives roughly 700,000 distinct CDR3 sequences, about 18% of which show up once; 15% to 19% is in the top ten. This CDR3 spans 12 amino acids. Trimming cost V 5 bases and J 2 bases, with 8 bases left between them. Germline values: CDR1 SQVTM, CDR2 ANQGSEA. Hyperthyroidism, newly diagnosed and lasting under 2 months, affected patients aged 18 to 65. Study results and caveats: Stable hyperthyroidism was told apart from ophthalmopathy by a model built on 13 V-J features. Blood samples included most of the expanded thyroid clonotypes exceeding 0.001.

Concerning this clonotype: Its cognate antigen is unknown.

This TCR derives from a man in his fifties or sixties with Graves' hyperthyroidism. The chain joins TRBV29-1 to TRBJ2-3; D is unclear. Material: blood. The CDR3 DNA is TGCAGCGTTCTCACACCCACAGATACGCAGTATTTT. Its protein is CSVLTPTDTQYF.